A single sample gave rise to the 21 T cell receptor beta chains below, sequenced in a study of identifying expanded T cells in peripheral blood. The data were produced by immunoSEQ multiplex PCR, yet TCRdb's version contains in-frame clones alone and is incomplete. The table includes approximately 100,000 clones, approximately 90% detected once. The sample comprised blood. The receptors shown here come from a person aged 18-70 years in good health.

The CDR3 loop is CASSLTGTYEQYF. The DNA of the CDR3 is TGTGCCAGCAGCTTAACCGGAACTTACGAGCAGTACTTC. This chain links TRBV11-3 with TRBJ2-7; unclear D gene. Germline V lookup: CDR1 SGHNT, CDR2 YENEEA. The CDR3 has 13 residues. Trimming took 2 bases from V and 4 from J, leaving 9 bases between them.

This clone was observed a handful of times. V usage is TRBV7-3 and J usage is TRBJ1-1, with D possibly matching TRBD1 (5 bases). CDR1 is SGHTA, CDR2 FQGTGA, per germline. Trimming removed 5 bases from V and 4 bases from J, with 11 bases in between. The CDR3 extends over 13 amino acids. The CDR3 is CASSPRQGTEAFF. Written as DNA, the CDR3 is TGTGCCAGCAGCCCGAGGCAGGGCACTGAAGCTTTCTTT.

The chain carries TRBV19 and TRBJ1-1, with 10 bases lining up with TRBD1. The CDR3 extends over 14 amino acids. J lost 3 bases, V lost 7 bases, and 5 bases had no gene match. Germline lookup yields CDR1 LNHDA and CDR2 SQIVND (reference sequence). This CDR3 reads CASTATGGYTEAFF. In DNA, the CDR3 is TGTGCCAGTACCGCGACAGGGGGCTACACTGAAGCTTTCTTT. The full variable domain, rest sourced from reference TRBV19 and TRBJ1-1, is DGGITQSPKYLFRKEGQNVTLSCEQNLNHDAMYWYRQDPGQGLRLIYYSQIVNDFQKGDIAEGYSVSREKKESFPLTVTSAQKNPTAFYLCASTATGGYTEAFFGQGTRLTVV.

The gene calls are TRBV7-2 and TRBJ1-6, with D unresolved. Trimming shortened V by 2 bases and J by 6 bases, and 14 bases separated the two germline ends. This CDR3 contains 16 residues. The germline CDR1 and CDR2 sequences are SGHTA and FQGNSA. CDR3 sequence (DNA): TGTGCCAGCAGCTTAATCCCGGACCCAACTAATTCACCCCTCCACTTT. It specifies CASSLIPDPTNSPLHF. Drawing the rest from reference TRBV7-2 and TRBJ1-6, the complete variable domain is GAGVSQSPSNKVTEKGKDVELRCDPISGHTALYWYRQSLGQGLEFLIYFQGNSAPDKSGLPSDRFSAERTGGSVSTLTIQRTQQEDSAVYLCASSLIPDPTNSPLHFGNGTRLTVT.

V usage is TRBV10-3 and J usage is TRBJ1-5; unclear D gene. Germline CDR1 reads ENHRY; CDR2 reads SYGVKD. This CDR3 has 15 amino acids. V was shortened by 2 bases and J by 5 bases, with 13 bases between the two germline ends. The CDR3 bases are TGTGCCATCAGTGAGACCCTACACGGCGATCAGCCCCAGCATTTT. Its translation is CAISETLHGDQPQHF.

CDR3 nucleotide sequence: TGTGCCAGCAGCTTTACCCTAGCGGGGAGCTCCTACGAGCAGTACTTC. As protein: CASSFTLAGSSYEQYF. The V call is TRBV5-5, the J call TRBJ2-7; 9 nucleotides align to TRBD2. CDR1 and CDR2 from the germline V gene are SGHKS and YYEKEE (reference sequence). V dropped 2 bases and J dropped 0; count of bases not matched to a gene: 6. The length of the CDR3 is 16 residues.

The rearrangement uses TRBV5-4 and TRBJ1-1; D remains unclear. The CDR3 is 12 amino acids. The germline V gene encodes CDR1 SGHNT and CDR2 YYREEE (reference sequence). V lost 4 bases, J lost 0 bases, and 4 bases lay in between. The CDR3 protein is CASSKLNTEAFF. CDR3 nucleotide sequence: TGTGCCAGCAGCAAGCTGAACACTGAAGCTTTCTTT. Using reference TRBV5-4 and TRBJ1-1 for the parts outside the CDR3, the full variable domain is ETGVTQSPTHLIKTRGQQVTLRCSSQSGHNTVSWYQQALGQGPQFIFQYYREEENGRGNFPPRFSGLQFPNYSSELNVNALELDDSALYLCASSKLNTEAFFGQGTRLTVV.

The CDR3 sequence: CASSKQGTPNEKLFF. The CDR3 DNA sequence: TGTGCCAGCAGTAAACAGGGGACCCCAAATGAAAAACTGTTTTTT. The chain has TRBV2 and TRBJ1-4, with 7 bases identical to TRBD1. V lost 5 bases to trimming and J lost 5 bases; unmatched junction nucleotides: 8. Germline CDR1 is SNHLY and CDR2 is FYNNEI. CDR3 length: 15 residues.

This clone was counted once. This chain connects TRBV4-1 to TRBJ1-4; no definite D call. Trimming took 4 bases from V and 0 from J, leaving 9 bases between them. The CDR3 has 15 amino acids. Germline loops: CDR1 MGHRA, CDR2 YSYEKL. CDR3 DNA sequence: TGCGCCAGCAGCCTTTCTGAGACAACTAATGAAAAACTGTTTTTT. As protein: CASSLSETTNEKLFF.

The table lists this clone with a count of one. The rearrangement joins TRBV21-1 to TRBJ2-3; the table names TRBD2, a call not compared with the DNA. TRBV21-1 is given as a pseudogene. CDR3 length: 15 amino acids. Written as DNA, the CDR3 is TGTGCCAGGAAAAACCCGGGGTCTAGCACAGATACGCAGTATTTT. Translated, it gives CARKNPGSSTDTQYF.

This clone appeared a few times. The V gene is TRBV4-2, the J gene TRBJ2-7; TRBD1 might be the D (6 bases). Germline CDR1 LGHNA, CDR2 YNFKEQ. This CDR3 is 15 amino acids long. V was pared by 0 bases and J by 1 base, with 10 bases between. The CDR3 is CASSQDPTGSYEQYF. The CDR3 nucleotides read TGTGCCAGCAGCCAAGATCCGACAGGATCCTACGAGCAGTACTTC.

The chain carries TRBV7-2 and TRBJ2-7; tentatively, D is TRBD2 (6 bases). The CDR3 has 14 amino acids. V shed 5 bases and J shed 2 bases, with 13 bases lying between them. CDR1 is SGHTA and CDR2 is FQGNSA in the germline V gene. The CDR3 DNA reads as TGTGCCAGCAGCCAGCGGGTTCTAACCTACGAGCAGTACTTC. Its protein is CASSQRVLTYEQYF.

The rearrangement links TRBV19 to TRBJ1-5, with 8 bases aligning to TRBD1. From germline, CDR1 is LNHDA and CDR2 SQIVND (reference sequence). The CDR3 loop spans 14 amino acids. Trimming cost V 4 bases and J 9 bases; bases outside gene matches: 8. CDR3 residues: CASSTRGQGRPQHF. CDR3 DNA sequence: TGTGCCAGTAGTACCCGAGGACAGGGTCGGCCCCAGCATTTT.

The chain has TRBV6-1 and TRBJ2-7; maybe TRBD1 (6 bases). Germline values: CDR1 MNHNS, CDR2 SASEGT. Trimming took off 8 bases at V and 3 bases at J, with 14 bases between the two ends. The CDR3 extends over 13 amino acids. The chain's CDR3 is CASSVDSHYEQYF. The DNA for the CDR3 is TGTGCCAGCTCAGTGGACAGCCACTACGAGCAGTACTTC.

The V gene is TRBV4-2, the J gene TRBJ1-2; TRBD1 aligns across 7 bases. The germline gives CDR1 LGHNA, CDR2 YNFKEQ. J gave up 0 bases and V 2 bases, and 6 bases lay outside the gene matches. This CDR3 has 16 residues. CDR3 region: CASSQPGTEANYGYTF. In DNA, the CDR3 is TGTGCCAGCAGCCAACCCGGGACAGAAGCTAACTATGGCTACACCTTC.

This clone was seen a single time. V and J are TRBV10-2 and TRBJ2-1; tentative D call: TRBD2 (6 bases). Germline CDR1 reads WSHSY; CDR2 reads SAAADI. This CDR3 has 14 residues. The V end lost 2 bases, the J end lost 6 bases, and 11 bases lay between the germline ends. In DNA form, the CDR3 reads TGCGCCAGCAGTGAGGGCCGGGAGCCCAATGAGCAGTTCTTC. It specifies CASSEGREPNEQFF.

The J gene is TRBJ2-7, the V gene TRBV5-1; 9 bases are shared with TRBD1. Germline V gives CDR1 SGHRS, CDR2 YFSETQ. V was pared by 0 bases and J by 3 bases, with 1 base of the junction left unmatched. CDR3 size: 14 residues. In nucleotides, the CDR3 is TGCGCCAGCAGCTTGGCGGGACAGGGCTACGAGCAGTACTTC. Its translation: CASSLAGQGYEQYF.

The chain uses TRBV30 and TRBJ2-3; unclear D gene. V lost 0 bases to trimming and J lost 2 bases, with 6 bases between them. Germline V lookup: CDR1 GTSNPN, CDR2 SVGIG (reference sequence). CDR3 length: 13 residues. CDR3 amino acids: CAWSVANTDTQYF. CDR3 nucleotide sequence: TGTGCCTGGAGTGTAGCCAACACAGATACGCAGTATTTT.

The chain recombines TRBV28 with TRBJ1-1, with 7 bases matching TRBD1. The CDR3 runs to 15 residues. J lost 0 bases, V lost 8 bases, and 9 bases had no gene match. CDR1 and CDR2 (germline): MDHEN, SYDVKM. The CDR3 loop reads CASQKAGQMNTEAFF. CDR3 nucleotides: TGTGCCAGCCAGAAGGCGGGACAGATGAACACTGAAGCTTTCTTT.

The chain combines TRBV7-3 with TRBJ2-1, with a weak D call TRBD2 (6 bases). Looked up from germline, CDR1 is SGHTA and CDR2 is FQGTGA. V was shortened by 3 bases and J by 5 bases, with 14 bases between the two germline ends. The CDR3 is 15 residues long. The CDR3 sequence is CASSFSGVTDNEQFF. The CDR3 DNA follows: TGTGCCAGCAGCTTCTCGGGAGTCACGGACAATGAGCAGTTCTTC.

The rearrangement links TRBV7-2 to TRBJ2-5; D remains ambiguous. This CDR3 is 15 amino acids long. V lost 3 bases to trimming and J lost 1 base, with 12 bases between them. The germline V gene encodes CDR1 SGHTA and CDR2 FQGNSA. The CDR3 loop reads CASSFGGAGQETQYF. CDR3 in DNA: TGTGCCAGCAGCTTTGGTGGAGCAGGCCAAGAGACCCAGTACTTC.